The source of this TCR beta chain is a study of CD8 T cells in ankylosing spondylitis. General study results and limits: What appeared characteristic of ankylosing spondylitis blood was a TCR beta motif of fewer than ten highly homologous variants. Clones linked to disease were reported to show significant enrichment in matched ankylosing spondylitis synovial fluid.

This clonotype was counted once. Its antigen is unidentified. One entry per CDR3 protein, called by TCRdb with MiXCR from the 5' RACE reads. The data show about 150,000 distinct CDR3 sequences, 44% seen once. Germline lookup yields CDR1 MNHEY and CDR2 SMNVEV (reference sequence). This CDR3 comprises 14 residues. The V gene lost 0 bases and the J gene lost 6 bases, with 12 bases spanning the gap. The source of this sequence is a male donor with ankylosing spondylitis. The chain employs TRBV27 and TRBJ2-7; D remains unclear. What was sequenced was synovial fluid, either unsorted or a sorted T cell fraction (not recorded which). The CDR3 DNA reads TGTGCCAGCAGTTTATCAACCGCAGGTTCCGAGCAGTACTTC. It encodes CASSLSTAGSEQYF.